This TCR beta chain was captured in a study of T cells after yellow fever vaccination. Whole-study results and caveats: Weaker overall was a secondary response that nonetheless peaked faster, on day 5 versus 15. Reappearance after the booster was observed for most primary-vaccination clones (around 95% CD4, more than 70% CD8). Shared CD4/CD8 clonotypes were a small share, likely from convergent recombination.

A remark on this clonotype: As yet, its antigen is unknown.

Germline values: CDR1 SGHTS, CDR2 YDEGEE. The CDR3 contains 12 residues. The V gene lost 4 bases and the J gene lost 9 bases, with 8 bases spanning the gap. For TCR, cDNA came from 5'RACE template switching, which added a universal primer site and UMIs. TCRdb reprocessed the 5' RACE reads with MiXCR, giving one entry per CDR3 protein. The data hold hundreds of thousands of distinct CDR3 sequences, with 9.5% to 15% observed a single time. The chain recombines TRBV5-8 with TRBJ1-6, with TRBD1 as a possible D gene (6 bases). The sequences come from CD4+ T cells sorted from PBMCs, collected 15 days after the yellow fever booster vaccination. This receptor was obtained from a man aged 18 to 35 who received the YFV17D yellow fever vaccine. CDR3 nucleotide sequence: TGTGCCAGCAGCCCCAGGGGTTCACCCCTCCACTTT. Its protein product is CASSPRGSPLHF.